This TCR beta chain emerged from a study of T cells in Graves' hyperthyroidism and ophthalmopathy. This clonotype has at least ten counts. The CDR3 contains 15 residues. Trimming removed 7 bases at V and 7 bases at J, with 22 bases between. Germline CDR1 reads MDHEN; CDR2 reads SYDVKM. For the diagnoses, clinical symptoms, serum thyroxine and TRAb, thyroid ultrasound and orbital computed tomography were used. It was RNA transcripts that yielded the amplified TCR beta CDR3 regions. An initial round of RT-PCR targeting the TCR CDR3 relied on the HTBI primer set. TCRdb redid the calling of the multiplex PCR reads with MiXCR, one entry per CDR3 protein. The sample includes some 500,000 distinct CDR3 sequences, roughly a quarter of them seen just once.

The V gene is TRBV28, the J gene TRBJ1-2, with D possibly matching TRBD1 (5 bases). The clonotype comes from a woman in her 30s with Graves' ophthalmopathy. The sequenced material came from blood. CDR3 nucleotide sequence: TGTGCCAGCACCTCAAGGCCAGGGAGGGTGGTTGGCTACACCTTC. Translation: CASTSRPGRVVGYTF.